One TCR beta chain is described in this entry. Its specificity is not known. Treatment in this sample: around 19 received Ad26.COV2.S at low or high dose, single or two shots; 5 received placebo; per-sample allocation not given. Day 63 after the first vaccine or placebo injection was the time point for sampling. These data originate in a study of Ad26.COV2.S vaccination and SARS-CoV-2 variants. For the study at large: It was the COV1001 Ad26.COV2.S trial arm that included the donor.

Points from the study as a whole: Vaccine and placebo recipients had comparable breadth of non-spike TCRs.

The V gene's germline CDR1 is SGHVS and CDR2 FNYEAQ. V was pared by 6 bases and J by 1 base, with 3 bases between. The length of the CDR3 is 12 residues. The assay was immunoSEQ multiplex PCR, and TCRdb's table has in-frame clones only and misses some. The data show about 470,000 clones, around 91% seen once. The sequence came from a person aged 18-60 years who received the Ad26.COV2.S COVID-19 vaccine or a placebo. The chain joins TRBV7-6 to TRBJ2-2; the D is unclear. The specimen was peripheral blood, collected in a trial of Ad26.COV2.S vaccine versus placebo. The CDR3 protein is CASSLNTGELFF. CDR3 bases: TGTGCCAGCAGTCTGAACACCGGGGAGCTGTTTTTT.